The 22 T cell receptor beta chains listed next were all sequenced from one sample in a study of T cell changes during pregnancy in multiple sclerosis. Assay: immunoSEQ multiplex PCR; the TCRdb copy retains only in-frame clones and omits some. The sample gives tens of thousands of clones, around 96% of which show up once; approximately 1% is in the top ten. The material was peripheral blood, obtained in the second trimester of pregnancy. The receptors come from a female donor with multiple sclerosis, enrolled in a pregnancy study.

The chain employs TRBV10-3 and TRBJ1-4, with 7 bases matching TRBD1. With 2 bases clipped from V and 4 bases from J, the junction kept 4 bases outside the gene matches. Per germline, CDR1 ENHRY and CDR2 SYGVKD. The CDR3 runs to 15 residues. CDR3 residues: CAISEDRGHNEKLFF. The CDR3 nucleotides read TGTGCCATCAGTGAGGATAGGGGGCATAATGAAAAACTGTTTTTT.

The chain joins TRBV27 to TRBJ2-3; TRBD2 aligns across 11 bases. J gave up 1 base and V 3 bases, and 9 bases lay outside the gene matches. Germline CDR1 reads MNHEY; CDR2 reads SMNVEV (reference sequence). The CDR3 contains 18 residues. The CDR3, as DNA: TGTGCCAGCAGTTTTAGGTTGCTAGCGGGAGGCGGCACAGATACGCAGTATTTT. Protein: CASSFRLLAGGGTDTQYF.

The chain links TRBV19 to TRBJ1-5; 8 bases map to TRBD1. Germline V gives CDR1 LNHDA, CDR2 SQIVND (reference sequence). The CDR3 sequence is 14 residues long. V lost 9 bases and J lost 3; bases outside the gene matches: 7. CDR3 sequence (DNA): TGTGCCAGCTATCCGGGACAGGACAATCAGCCCCAGCATTTT. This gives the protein CASYPGQDNQPQHF.

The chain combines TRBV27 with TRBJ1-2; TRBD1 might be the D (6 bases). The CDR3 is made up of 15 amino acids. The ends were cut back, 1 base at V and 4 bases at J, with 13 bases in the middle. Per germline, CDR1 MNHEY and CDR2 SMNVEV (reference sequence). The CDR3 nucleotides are TGTGCCAGCAGTTTATGGGCAGGGGATGGCTATGGCTACACCTTC. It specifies CASSLWAGDGYGYTF.

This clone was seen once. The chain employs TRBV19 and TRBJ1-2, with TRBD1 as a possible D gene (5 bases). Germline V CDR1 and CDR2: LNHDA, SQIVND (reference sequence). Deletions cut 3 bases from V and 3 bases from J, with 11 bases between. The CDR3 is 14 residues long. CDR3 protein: CASSIGLGDYGYTF. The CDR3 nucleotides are TGTGCCAGTAGTATCGGGTTAGGGGACTATGGCTACACCTTC.

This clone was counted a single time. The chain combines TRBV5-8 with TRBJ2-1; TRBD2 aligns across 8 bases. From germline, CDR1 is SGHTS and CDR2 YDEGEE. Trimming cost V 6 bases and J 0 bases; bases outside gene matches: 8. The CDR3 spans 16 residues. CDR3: CASTERGRSSYNEQFF. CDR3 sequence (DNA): TGTGCCAGCACCGAGCGGGGGCGAAGCTCCTACAATGAGCAGTTCTTC.

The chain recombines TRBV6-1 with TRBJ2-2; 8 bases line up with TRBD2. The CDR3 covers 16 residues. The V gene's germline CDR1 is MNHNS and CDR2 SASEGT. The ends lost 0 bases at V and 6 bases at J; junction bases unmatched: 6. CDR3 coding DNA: TGTGCCAGCAGTGAAGCCGCTAGAGCGGGAGCCGGGGAGCTGTTTTTT. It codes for CASSEAARAGAGELFF.

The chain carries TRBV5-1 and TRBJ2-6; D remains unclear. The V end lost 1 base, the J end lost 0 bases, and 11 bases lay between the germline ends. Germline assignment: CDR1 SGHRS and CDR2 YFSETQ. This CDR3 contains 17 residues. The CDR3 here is CASSLRSGDSGANVLTF. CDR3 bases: TGCGCCAGCAGCTTGCGATCAGGCGACTCTGGGGCCAACGTCCTGACTTTC. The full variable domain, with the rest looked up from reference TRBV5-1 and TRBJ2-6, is KAGVTQTPRYLIKTRGQQVTLSCSPISGHRSVSWYQQTPGQGLQFLFEYFSETQRNKGNFPGRFSGRQFSNSRSEMNVSTLELGDSALYLCASSLRSGDSGANVLTFGAGSRLTVL.

CDR3 bases: TGTGCCAGCAGTATAGGGACAGGGGGGAACTATGGCTACACCTTC. It codes for CASSIGTGGNYGYTF. The rearrangement uses TRBV27 and TRBJ1-2; 11 nucleotides align to TRBD1. Germline CDR1 is MNHEY and CDR2 is SMNVEV (reference sequence). This CDR3 has 15 residues. The V segment lost 5 bases and the J segment 2 bases; nucleotides outside the gene matches: 4.

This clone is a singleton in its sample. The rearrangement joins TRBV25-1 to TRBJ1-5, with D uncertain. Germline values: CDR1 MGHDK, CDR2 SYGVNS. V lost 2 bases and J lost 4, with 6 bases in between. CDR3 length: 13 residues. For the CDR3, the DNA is TGTGCCAGCAGTGAAGGAGGGAATCAGCCCCAGCATTTT. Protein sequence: CASSEGGNQPQHF.

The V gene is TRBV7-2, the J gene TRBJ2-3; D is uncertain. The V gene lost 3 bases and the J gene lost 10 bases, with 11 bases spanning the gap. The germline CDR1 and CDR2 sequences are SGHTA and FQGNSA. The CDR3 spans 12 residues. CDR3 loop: CASSFSVLAQYF. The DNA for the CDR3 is TGTGCCAGCAGCTTCAGCGTCCTGGCGCAGTATTTT.

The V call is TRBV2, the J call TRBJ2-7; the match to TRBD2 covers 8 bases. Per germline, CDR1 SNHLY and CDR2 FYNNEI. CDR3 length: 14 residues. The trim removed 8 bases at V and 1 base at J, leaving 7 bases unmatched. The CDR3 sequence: CASSSSGGSYEQYF. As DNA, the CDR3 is TGTGCCAGCTCTTCCAGCGGGGGATCCTACGAGCAGTACTTC.

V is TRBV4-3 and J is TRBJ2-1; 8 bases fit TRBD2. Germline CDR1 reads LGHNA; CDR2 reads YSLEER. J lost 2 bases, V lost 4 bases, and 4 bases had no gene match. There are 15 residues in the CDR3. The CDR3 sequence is CASSRNSGAYNEQFF. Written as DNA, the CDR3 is TGCGCCAGCAGCCGCAATAGCGGGGCCTACAATGAGCAGTTCTTC.

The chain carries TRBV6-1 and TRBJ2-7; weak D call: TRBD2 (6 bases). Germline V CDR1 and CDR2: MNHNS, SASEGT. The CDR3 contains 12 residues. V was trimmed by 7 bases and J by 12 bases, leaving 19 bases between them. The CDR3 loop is CASTVDVRRAYF. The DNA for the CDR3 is TGTGCCAGCACCGTTGATGTCCGGAGGGCGTACTTC.

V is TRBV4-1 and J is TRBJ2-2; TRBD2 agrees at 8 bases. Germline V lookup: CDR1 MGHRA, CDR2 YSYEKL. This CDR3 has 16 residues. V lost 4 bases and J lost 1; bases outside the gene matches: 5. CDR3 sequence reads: CASSPPRGVNTGELFF. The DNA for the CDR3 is TGCGCCAGCAGCCCCCCGCGGGGGGTGAACACCGGGGAGCTGTTTTTT.

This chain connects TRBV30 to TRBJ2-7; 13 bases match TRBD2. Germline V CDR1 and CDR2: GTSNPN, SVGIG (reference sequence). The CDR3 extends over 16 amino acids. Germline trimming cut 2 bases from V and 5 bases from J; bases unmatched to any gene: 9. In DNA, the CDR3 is TGTGCCTGGAGTAACGGACTAGCGGGGGCAGGCAACGAGCAGTACTTC. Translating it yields CAWSNGLAGAGNEQYF.

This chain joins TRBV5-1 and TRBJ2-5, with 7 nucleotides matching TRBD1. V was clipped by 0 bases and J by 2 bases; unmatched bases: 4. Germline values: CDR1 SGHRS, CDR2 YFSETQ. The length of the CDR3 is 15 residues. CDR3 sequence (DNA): TGCGCCAGCAGCTTGGAGGACAGGACTCAAGAGACCCAGTACTTC. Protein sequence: CASSLEDRTQETQYF. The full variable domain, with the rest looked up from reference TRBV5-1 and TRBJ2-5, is KAGVTQTPRYLIKTRGQQVTLSCSPISGHRSVSWYQQTPGQGLQFLFEYFSETQRNKGNFPGRFSGRQFSNSRSEMNVSTLELGDSALYLCASSLEDRTQETQYFGPGTRLLVL.

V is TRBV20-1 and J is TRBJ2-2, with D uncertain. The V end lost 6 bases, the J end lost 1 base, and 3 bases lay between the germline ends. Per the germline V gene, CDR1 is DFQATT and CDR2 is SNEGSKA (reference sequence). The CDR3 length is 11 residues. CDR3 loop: CSARNTGELFF. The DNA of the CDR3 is TGCAGTGCCCGGAACACCGGGGAGCTGTTTTTT.

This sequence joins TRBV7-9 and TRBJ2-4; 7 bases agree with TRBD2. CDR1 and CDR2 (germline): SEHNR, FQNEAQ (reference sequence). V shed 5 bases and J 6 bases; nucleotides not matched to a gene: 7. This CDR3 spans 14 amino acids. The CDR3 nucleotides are TGTGCCAGCAGCCCAACCAGGGAGGGAAACATTCAGTACTTC. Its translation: CASSPTREGNIQYF.

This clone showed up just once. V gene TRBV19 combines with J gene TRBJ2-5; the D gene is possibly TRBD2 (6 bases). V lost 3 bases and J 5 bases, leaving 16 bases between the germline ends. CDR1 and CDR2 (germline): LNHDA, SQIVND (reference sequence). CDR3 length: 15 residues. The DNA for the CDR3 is TGTGCCAGTAGTATTCAGCGGGCCGGAGATGAGACCCAGTACTTC. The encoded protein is CASSIQRAGDETQYF.

In DNA, the CDR3 is TGTGCCAGCAGCTTAGCCAGGGTCGAGACCCAGTACTTC. Protein: CASSLARVETQYF. The V gene is TRBV7-2, the J gene TRBJ2-5, with D perhaps matching TRBD1 (5 bases). Germline CDR1 is SGHTA and CDR2 is FQGNSA. This CDR3 contains 13 residues. V lost 0 bases to trimming and J lost 5 bases, with 7 bases between them.

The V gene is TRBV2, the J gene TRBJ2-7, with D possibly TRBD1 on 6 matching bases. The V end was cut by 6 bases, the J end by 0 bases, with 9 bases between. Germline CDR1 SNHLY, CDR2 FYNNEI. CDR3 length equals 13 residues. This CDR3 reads CASSRRGSYEQYF. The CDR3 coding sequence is TGTGCCAGCAGCCGCAGGGGCTCCTACGAGCAGTACTTC.